This TCR beta chain derives from a study of graft-versus-host responses after intestinal transplantation. Study-level background: As for transplant type, recipients had multivisceral, liver-intestinal, or isolated intestinal grafts. Among the recipients, all got anti-thymocyte globulin induction and then tacrolimus and steroids for approximately 3 years.

The V gene's germline CDR1 is SEHNR and CDR2 FQNEAQ (reference sequence). The CDR3 totals 15 residues. J gave up 3 bases and V 5 bases, and 9 bases lay outside the gene matches. About this clone itself: The target antigen is unknown.

The repertoire was sequenced with immunoSEQ multiplex PCR; TCRdb's copy has only in-frame clones and lacks some. The sample holds around 97,000 clones, approximately 93% seen once. Study outcomes and limitations: In recipient marrow, GvH clones were found, and some appeared first in ileum or blood. Elevated graft-versus-host to host-versus-graft clonal ratios in allografts were recorded for patients with graft-donor T cell macrochimerism.

The sequences come from unstimulated CD8+ T cells sorted from spleen or lymph node cells, collected before intestinal transplant. The clonotype originates from a human donor who received an intestinal transplant. The V and J genes are TRBV7-9 and TRBJ2-5; TRBD2 matches 7 bases. CDR3 protein: CASSPLGGMKETQYF. In nucleotides, the CDR3 is TGTGCCAGCAGCCCACTCGGGGGGATGAAAGAGACCCAGTACTTC.